This TCR beta chain was recorded in a study of cytomegalovirus exposure and HLA in healthy donors. Overall study context: Genotyping of 398 donors showed that about 83% belonged to the Caucasian-associated ancestry cluster.

It was with 60 Vbeta and 13 Jbeta primers that the PCR ran. The method was immunoSEQ multiplex PCR; TCRdb's version includes in-frame clones alone and lacks a portion of them. This listing includes 130,000 to 150,000 clones. About this clone: The antigen remains undetermined.

Whole-study findings and limits: For TCR beta chains, V- and J-gene trimming was later linked to a missense DCLRE1C variant. Reports state that TCR beta sequences accurately predicted most subjects' HLA-A and HLA-B alleles.

This CDR3 region has 11 residues. The junction had 2 bases not matched to a gene; V was cut back by 5 bases and J by 6 bases. Germline V gene data show CDR1 as SQVTM and CDR2 as ANQGSEA. The clonotype originates from a male donor in good health and CMV-seronegative. Sequencing used PBMCs. The rearrangement joins TRBV29-1 to TRBJ2-7; TRBD1 aligns across 9 bases. Here the CDR3 DNA reads TGCAGCGTTACAGGGGGCGGCGAGCAGTACTTC. Its translation is CSVTGGGEQYF.